Below are 6 T cell receptor beta chains sequenced from a single sample in a study of cytomegalovirus exposure and HLA in healthy donors. PCR primers comprised 60 Vbeta and 13 Jbeta primers. Using immunoSEQ multiplex PCR, the repertoire was profiled, and TCRdb retains in-frame clones only, with some absent. The data hold 200,000 or so clones, with around 75% observed a single time. Sequenced: PBMCs. Every receptor here comes from a woman between 25 and 40 years old in good health and CMV-seropositive.

J is TRBJ1-2 and V is TRBV7-2, with TRBD1 matching 9 bases. V was pared by 3 bases and J by 2 bases, with 7 bases of the junction left unmatched. The CDR3 is 16 residues long. Per the germline V gene, CDR1 is SGHTA and CDR2 is FQGNSA. CDR3 in amino acids: CASSFSDRGVNYGYTF. The CDR3 coding sequence is TGTGCCAGCAGCTTCTCGGACAGGGGAGTGAACTATGGCTACACCTTC. The variable domain in full, with the rest retrieved from reference TRBV7-2 and TRBJ1-2, is GAGVSQSPSNKVTEKGKDVELRCDPISGHTALYWYRQSLGQGLEFLIYFQGNSAPDKSGLPSDRFSAERTGGSVSTLTIQRTQQEDSAVYLCASSFSDRGVNYGYTFGSGTRLTVV.

The chain couples TRBV7-2 to TRBJ2-7, with a tentative D call TRBD2 (6 bases). The CDR3 sequence is 13 residues long. Germline V gene lookup returns CDR1 SGHTA and CDR2 FQGNSA. V was pared by 4 bases and J by 3 bases, with 10 bases between. CDR3 sequence: CASSWGLNYEQYF. As DNA, the CDR3 is TGTGCCAGCAGCTGGGGACTCAACTACGAGCAGTACTTC.

This chain connects TRBV4-1 to TRBJ2-5; TRBD2 might be the D (5 bases). The CDR3 loop spans 15 amino acids. Germline CDR1 and CDR2: MGHRA and YSYEKL. V was pared by 4 bases and J by 0 bases, with 12 bases between. The CDR3 is CASSLYTGDQETQYF. The CDR3 region has the DNA TGCGCCAGCAGCCTGTATACCGGGGACCAAGAGACCCAGTACTTC.

V usage is TRBV28 and J usage is TRBJ2-1, with TRBD2 matching 15 bases. CDR1 is MDHEN and CDR2 is SYDVKM in the germline V gene. Trimming took 5 bases from V and 6 from J; bases not matched to a gene: 11. This CDR3 contains 18 residues. CDR3 bases: TGTGCCAGCAGTCAATCGAGGACTAGCGGGAGGGTCTTCAATGAGCAGTTCTTC. The encoded protein is CASSQSRTSGRVFNEQFF.

This chain joins TRBV9 and TRBJ2-1, with TRBD2 matching over 9 bases. Germline CDR1 and CDR2: SGDLS and YYNGEE. The CDR3 runs to 15 residues. The junction had 5 bases not matched to a gene; V was cut back by 2 bases and J by 5 bases. In nucleotides, the CDR3 is TGTGCCAGCAGCGTCCTCGGACTAGCGCACAATGAGCAGTTCTTC. It encodes CASSVLGLAHNEQFF. Filled out from reference TRBV9 and TRBJ2-1, the complete variable domain reads DSGVTQTPKHLITATGQRVTLRCSPRSGDLSVYWYQQSLDQGLQFLIQYYNGEERAKGNILERFSAQQFPDLHSELNLSSLELGDSALYFCASSVLGLAHNEQFFGPGTRLTVL.

The chain employs TRBV6-5 and TRBJ2-1, with TRBD1 as a possible D gene (5 bases). This CDR3 is built from 15 residues. V lost 0 bases and J 3 bases, leaving 9 bases between the germline ends. Germline lookup yields CDR1 MNHEY and CDR2 SVGAGI. The CDR3 is CASSYSGPLYNEQFF. CDR3 coding DNA: TGTGCCAGCAGTTACTCGGGGCCTCTCTACAATGAGCAGTTCTTC.